The clone carrying this TCR beta chain is a singleton in its sample. Antigen unknown. This sample was taken from a study of regulatory dendritic cells for organ transplantation. Whole-study context: Dendritic cell cultures received LPS on day 6.

Libraries were prepared by immunoSEQ multiplex PCR; TCRdb keeps only in-frame clonotypes and omits some of them. The table shows roughly 9,800 clones, with about 85% occurring only once. Findings and caveats of the study: Naive CD4+ and CD8+ repertoires were highly diverse; memory CD8+ was most oligoclonal. Among resting subsets, memory CD8+ cells contained the most alloreactive clonotypes.

Germline V lookup: CDR1 SGHTA, CDR2 FQGTGA. This CDR3 contains 13 residues. Trimming at V came to 4 bases and at J to 8 bases, leaving 5 bases not matched to a gene. Sorted T cells were CFSE-labeled and cultured five to six days with allogeneic regulatory or mature dendritic cells at 1:10. Memory T cells were CD45RO+, naive were CD45RA+, sorted by FACS. This sequence joins TRBV7-3 and TRBJ2-1; 7 nucleotides agree with TRBD1. The sample comprised memory CD4+ T cells from blood cultured with dendritic cells. Subset described: CD45RO+ memory T cells. This clonotype was obtained from a human donor in good health. The CDR3 bases are TGTGCCAGCAGCTCGACAGGGTTCGATGAGCAGTTCTTC. The encoded protein is CASSSTGFDEQFF.